This TCR beta chain was recorded in a study of blood T cell repertoires in COVID-19. Turning to the study itself: Collection of acute and convalescent COVID-19 samples took place in the United States, Italy and Spain. Sources were T cells, B-cell-depleted T cells, or PBMCs; the material itself was cDNA or gDNA.

Per germline, CDR1 MDHEN and CDR2 SYDVKM. The V segment lost 6 bases and the J segment 8 bases; nucleotides outside the gene matches: 11. The CDR3 covers 15 residues. Only in-frame clones appear in the TCRdb table, and some are missing; sequencing was by immunoSEQ multiplex PCR. Found here are 100,000 or so clones, about 85% of them singletons; the top ten hold 1.5% to 2%. The chain recombines TRBV28 with TRBJ1-4, with 8 bases lining up with TRBD1. This sequence originates from a woman in her seventies with active or convalescent COVID-19. The sequenced sample was peripheral blood. This CDR3 reads CASSHNDRGGEKLFF. In DNA, the CDR3 is TGTGCCAGCAGCCATAATGACAGGGGAGGAGAAAAACTGTTTTTT.